These 12 T cell receptor beta chains were all obtained from the same sample, sequenced in a study of Graves' ophthalmopathy and Graves' hyperthyroidism. The authors amplified TCR beta CDR3 regions, and they did so from RNA transcripts for repertoire sequencing. Amplification began with first-round RT-PCR using HTBI primers, then second-round multiplex PCR was performed. One entry per CDR3 protein results from TCRdb running MiXCR on the multiplex PCR reads. The data show about 700,000 distinct CDR3 sequences, with about 41% seen just once and more than 2.5% held by the top ten. Sequenced: peripheral blood. These TCRs come from an adult man with Graves' ophthalmopathy.

The table lists this clonotype with many counts. The V and J genes are TRBV10-3 and TRBJ1-1, with D hard to call. Between the trimmed V and J ends, which lost 0 bases and 10 bases, there was a span of 12 bases. The CDR3 extends over 13 amino acids. The V gene's germline CDR1 is ENHRY and CDR2 SYGVKD. CDR3 DNA sequence: TGTGCCATCAGTGAGTCGACCGAGTCTCCAGCTTTCTTT. The encoded protein is CAISESTESPAFF.

The rearrangement links TRBV10-3 to TRBJ2-7; a possible D gene is TRBD1 (5 bases). The CDR3 covers 16 residues. V was pared by 0 bases and J by 2 bases, with 14 bases between. Germline CDR1 ENHRY, CDR2 SYGVKD. In DNA form, the CDR3 reads TGTGCCATCAGTGAGTCGGAATCACAGGTAACCTACGAGCAGTACTTC. Translating gives CAISESESQVTYEQYF.

This clonotype was seen many times. This rearrangement joins TRBV4-1 to TRBJ1-2, with D perhaps TRBD1 (6 bases). V was shortened by 3 bases and J by 4 bases, with 9 bases between the two germline ends. There are 13 residues in the CDR3. From germline, CDR1 is MGHRA and CDR2 YSYEKL. The CDR3 spells CASSHRGAYGYTF. The CDR3 DNA follows: TGCGCCAGCAGCCACCGGGGGGCCTATGGCTACACCTTC.

Concerning this clonotype: A much larger clone differs by one base, so this may be a read error. This chain links TRBV2 with TRBJ1-2; the D gene is possibly TRBD1 (6 bases). This CDR3 region has 15 residues. Germline V gene lookup returns CDR1 SNHLY and CDR2 FYNNEI. CDR3 DNA sequence: TGTGTCAGCAGTGAAGCTCGCCTACAGGGACGTGGCTACACCTTC. As protein: CVSSEARLQGRGYTF.

This chain connects TRBV2 to TRBJ2-7; D is ambiguous. The V gene's germline CDR1 is SNHLY and CDR2 FYNNEI. The CDR3 has 14 residues. V was clipped by 6 bases and J by 6 bases, with 18 bases between them. The CDR3 here is CASSLSQGTSEQYF. The CDR3 DNA reads TGTGCCAGCAGCCTATCACAAGGCACCAGCGAGCAGTACTTC.

This clonotype was seen many times. J is TRBJ1-1 and V is TRBV2; 10 bases match TRBD1. The CDR3 contains 13 residues. Germline CDR1 is SNHLY and CDR2 is FYNNEI. Trimming removed 4 bases from V and 7 bases from J; junction bases left unmatched: 3. The CDR3 coding sequence is TGTGCCAGCAGTGGACAGGGGGCGAGTGAAGCTTTCTTT. Amino acid sequence: CASSGQGASEAFF.

There are a few counts of this clonotype. The J gene is TRBJ1-4, the V gene TRBV5-8; D is unresolved. The V gene's germline CDR1 is SGHTS and CDR2 YDEGEE. This CDR3 comprises 15 residues. Deletions cut 0 bases from V and 5 bases from J, with 11 bases between. The CDR3 DNA is TGTGCCAGCAGCTTGGAAGGACGGATGAATGAAAAACTGTTTTTT. Amino acid sequence: CASSLEGRMNEKLFF.

This clonotype occurred many times. The chain has TRBV24-1 and TRBJ2-6; TRBD1 aligns across 8 bases. The CDR3 is 18 residues long. Trimming removed 4 bases from V and 0 bases from J; junction bases left unmatched: 7. Germline assignment: CDR1 KGHDR and CDR2 SFDVKD. The CDR3 here is CATSDSGTGASGANVLTF. The CDR3 DNA is TGTGCCACCAGTGACTCCGGGACAGGAGCCTCTGGGGCCAACGTCCTGACTTTC.

The table lists this clonotype with many counts. V and J are TRBV7-2 and TRBJ2-2; 16 bases fit TRBD2. CDR3 length: 19 amino acids. Looked up from germline, CDR1 is SGHTA and CDR2 is FQGNSA. The trim removed 3 bases at V and 6 bases at J, leaving 10 bases unmatched. CDR3 sequence reads: CASSLALRGTSGGAGELFF. CDR3 sequence (DNA): TGTGCCAGCAGCTTGGCCCTCCGTGGGACTAGCGGGGGGGCCGGGGAGCTGTTTTTT.

The chain recombines TRBV29-1 with TRBJ2-5; no clear D. The CDR3 is 11 residues long. In germline, CDR1 is SQVTM, CDR2 ANQGSEA. Trimming pared 8 bases from V and 5 bases from J, leaving 12 bases between. The CDR3 region is CSLTRTETQYF. CDR3 bases: TGCAGCTTGACCAGGACCGAGACCCAGTACTTC.

The chain couples TRBV14 to TRBJ2-7; the D gene could be TRBD1 or TRBD2 (5 bases each). V lost 11 bases to trimming and J lost 0 bases, with 20 bases between them. This CDR3 comprises 15 residues. Germline lookup yields CDR1 SGHDN and CDR2 FVKESK. The CDR3 reads CAWSVGSGSSYEQYF. For the CDR3, the DNA is TGTGCCTGGAGTGTAGGGTCAGGGAGCTCCTACGAGCAGTACTTC.

This clonotype was seen ten or more times. The chain joins TRBV2 to TRBJ2-5; D is perhaps TRBD1 (5 bases). The CDR3 totals 15 residues. V was pared by 6 bases and J by 5 bases, with 19 bases between. Germline V gene sequence: CDR1 SNHLY, CDR2 FYNNEI. The CDR3, as DNA: TGTGCCAGCAGAGGGGAATCAGGATCCCGGGAGACCCAGTACTTC. Amino acid sequence: CASRGESGSRETQYF.